This TCR beta chain was identified during a study of cytomegalovirus exposure and HLA in healthy donors. Whole-study findings and limits: It has been reported that TCR beta sequences accurately predicted the HLA-A and HLA-B alleles of most subjects. About 87% or about 30% of the time was how often most TCR beta V segments were productive, according to an earlier analysis. In a later analysis, TCR beta V- and J-gene trimming was associated with a missense DCLRE1C variant. Specificity for CMV antigens was confirmed in vitro for three of the CMV-associated chains.

As to this clone: Its specificity is not known. Other DNA variants within this sample encode the same CDR3.

Germline-derived CDR1 and CDR2 are SQVTM and ANQGSEA. V lost 6 bases, J lost 5 bases, and 11 bases lay in between. The CDR3 length is 12 residues. It was with 60 Vbeta and 13 Jbeta primers that the PCR ran. Here immunoSEQ multiplex PCR was the method, and the copy in TCRdb shows in-frame clones only, minus some. Here the sample spans some 180,000 clones, about 83% being singletons. Sequenced: PBMCs. The sequence was obtained from a man aged 40-55 years in good health and CMV-seropositive. The chain is built from TRBV29-1 and TRBJ1-5; possibly TRBD1 for D (5 bases). The CDR3 spells CSVGGPDQPQHF. The CDR3 DNA is TGCAGCGTCGGGGGTCCAGATCAGCCCCAGCATTTT.